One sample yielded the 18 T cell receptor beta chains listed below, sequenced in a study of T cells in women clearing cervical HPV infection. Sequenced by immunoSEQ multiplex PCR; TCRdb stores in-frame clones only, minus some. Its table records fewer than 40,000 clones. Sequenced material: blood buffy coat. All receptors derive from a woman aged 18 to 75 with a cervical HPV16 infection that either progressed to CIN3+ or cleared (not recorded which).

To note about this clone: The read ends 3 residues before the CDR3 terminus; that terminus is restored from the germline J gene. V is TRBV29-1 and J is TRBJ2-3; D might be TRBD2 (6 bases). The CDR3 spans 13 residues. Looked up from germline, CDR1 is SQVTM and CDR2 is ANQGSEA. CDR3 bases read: TGCAGCACCACCGGGTCAGGCGGGGAGACG. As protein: CSTTGSGGET. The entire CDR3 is CSTTGSGGETQYF.

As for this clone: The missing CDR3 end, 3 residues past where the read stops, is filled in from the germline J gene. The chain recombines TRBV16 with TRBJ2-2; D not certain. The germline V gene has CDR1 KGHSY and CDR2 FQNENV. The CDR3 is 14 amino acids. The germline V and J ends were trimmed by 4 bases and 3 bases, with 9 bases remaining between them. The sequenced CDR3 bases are TGTGCCAGCAGCCCACAGAAATACACCGGGGAG. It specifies CASSPQKYTGE. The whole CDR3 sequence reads CASSPQKYTGELFF.

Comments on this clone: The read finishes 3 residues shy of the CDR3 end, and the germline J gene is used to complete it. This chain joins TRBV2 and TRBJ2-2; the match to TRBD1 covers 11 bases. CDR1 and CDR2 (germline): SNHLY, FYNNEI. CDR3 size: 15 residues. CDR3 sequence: CASSVGGTGGSPLFF. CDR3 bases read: TGTGCCAGCAGTGTGGGGGGGACAGGGGGTTCACCG.

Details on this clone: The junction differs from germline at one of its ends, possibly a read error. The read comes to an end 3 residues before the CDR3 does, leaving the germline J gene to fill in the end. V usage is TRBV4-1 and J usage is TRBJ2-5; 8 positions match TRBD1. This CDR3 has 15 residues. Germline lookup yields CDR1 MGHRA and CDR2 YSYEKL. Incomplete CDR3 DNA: TGCGCCAGCAGTCAAGCTACAGGGGGATTAAAGACC. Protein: CASSQATGGLKT. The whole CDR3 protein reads CASSQATGGLKTQYF.

The chain's CDR3 is CSADPGQGAPEQYF. The DNA read from the CDR3 is TGCAGTGCTGATCCGGGACAGGGGGCCCCCGAG. The rearrangement uses TRBV20-1 and TRBJ2-7; TRBD1 agrees at 12 bases. The CDR3 extends 3 residues past the end of the read, so its final part is completed from the germline J gene. The V gene's germline CDR1 is DFQATT and CDR2 SNEGSKA (reference sequence). V shed 5 bases, J shed 6 bases, and the junction held 8 bases outside the gene matches. This CDR3 comprises 14 residues.

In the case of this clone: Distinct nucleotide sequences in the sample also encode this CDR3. CDR3: CASSPPGLYTEAFF. The DNA read from the CDR3 is TGTGCCAGCTCACCTCCAGGACTATACACTGAA. J is TRBJ1-1 and V is TRBV18; no reliable D call. The read terminates 3 residues ahead of where the CDR3 ends, so the germline J gene completes it. The CDR3 consists of 14 residues. Germline CDR1 KGHSH, CDR2 LQKENI. V was trimmed by 3 bases and J by 3 bases, leaving 11 bases between them.

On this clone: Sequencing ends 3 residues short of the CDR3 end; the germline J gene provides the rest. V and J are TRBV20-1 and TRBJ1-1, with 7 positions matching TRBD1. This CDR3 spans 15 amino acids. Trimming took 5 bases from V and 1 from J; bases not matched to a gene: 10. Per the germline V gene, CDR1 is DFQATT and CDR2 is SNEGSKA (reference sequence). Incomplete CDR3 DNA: TGCAGTGCTCCTAAGACAGGGATTAAGAACACTGAA. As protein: CSAPKTGIKNTE. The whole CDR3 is CSAPKTGIKNTEAFF.

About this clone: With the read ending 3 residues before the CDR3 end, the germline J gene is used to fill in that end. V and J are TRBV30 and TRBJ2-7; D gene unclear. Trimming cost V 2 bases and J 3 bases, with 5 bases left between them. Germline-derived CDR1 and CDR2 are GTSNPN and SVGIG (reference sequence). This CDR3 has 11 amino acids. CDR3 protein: CAWSTHYEQYF. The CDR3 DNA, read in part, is TGTGCCTGGAGTACACACTACGAG.

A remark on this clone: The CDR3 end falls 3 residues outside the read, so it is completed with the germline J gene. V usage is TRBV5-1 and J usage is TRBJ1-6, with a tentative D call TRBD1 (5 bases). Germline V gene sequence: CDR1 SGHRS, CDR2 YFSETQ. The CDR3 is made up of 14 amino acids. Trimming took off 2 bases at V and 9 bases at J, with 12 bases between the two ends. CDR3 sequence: CASSLGREASPLHF. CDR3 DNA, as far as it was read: TGCGCCAGCAGCTTAGGCAGGGAGGCTTCACCC.

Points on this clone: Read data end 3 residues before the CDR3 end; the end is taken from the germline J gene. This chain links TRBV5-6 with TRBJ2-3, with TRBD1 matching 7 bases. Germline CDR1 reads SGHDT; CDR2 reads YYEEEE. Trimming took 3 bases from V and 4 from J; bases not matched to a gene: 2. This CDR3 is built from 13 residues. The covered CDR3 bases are TGTGCCAGCAGCTCACAGGGGCCAGATACG. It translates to CASSSQGPDT. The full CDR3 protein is CASSSQGPDTQYF.

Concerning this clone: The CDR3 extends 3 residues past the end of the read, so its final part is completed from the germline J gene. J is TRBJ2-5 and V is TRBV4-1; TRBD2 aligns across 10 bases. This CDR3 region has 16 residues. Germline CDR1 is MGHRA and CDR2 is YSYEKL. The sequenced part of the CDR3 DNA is TGCGCCAGCAGCCAAAGGCTAGCGGGGGACACAGATACC. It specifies CASSQRLAGDTDT. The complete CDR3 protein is CASSQRLAGDTDTQYF.

CDR3 region: CATGVGYEQYF. The CDR3 DNA, read in part, is TGTGCCACCGGGGTGGGCTACGAG. The chain joins TRBV2 to TRBJ2-7; perhaps TRBD2 as D (5 bases). The missing CDR3 end, 3 residues past where the read stops, is filled in from the germline J gene. The germline V gene has CDR1 SNHLY and CDR2 FYNNEI. V was shortened by 10 bases and J by 3 bases, with 10 bases between the two germline ends. The CDR3 runs to 11 residues.

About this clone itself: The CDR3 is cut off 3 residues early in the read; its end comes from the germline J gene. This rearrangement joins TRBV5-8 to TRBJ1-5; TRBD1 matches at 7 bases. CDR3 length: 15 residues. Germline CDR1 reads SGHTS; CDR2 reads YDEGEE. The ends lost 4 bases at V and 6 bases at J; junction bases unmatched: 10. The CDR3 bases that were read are TGTGCCAGCAGCCTGACAGGGATGTTTGGTCAGCCC. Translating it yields CASSLTGMFGQP. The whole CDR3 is CASSLTGMFGQPQHF. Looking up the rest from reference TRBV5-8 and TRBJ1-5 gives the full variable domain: EAGVTQSPTHLIKTRGQQATLRCSPISGHTSVYWYQQALGLGLQFLLWYDEGEERNRGNFPPRFSGRQFPNYSSELNVNALELEDSALYLCASSLTGMFGQPQHFGDGTRLSIL.

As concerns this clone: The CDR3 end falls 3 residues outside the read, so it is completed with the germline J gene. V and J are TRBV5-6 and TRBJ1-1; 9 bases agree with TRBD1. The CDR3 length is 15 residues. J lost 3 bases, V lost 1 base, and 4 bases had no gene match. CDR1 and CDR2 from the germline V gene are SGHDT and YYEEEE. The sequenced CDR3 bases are TGTGCCAGCAGCTTGACAGGGGGCATGGACACTGAA. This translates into CASSLTGGMDTE. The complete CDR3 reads CASSLTGGMDTEAFF. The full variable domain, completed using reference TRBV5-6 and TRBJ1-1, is DAGVTQSPTHLIKTRGQQVTLRCSPKSGHDTVSWYQQALGQGPQFIFQYYEEEERQRGNFPDRFSGHQFPNYSSELNVNALLLGDSALYLCASSLTGGMDTEAFFGQGTRLTVV.

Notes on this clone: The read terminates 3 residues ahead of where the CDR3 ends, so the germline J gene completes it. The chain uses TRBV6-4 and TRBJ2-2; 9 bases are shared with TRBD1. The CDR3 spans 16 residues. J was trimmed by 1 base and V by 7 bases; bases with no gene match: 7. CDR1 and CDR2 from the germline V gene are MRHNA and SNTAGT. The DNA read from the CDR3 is TGTGCCAGCAAAAACAGGGGGCAGGAGAACACCGGGGAG. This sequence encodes CASKNRGQENTGE. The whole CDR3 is CASKNRGQENTGELFF.

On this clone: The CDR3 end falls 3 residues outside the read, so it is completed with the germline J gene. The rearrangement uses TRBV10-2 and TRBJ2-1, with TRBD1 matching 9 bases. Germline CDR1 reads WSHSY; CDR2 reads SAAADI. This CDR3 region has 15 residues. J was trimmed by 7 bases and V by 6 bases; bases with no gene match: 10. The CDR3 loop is CASRTGTGSVNEQFF. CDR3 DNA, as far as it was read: TGCGCCAGCAGGACAGGGACAGGGAGTGTTAATGAG.

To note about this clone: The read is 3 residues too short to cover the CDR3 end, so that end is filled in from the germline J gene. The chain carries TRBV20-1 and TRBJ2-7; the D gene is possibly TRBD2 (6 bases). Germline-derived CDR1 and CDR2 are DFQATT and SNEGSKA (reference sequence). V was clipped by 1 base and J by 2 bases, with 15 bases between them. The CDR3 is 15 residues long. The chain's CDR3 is CSARVHGGSAYEQYF. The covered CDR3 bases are TGCAGTGCTAGAGTGCATGGGGGGTCTGCCTACGAG.

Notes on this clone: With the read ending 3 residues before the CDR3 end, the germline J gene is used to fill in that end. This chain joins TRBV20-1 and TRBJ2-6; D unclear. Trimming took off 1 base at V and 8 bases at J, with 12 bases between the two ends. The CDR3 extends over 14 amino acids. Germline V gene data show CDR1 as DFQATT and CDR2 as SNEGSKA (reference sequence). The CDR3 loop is CSARVSQPTNVLTF. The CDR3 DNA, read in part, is TGCAGTGCTAGAGTGTCACAGCCTACCAACGTC.